The 9 T cell receptor beta chains below come from one sample, sequenced in a study of a mutant IDH1 vaccine in newly diagnosed glioma (dated by TCRdb to about 2021). The time point label corresponds to: week 11, during vaccination. Each vaccine dose was 300 ug of a 20-mer mutant IDH1 peptide in Montanide, given subcutaneously with topical imiquimod. Receptor amplification or capture employed the immunoSEQ multiplex PCR assay. TCRdb mirrors the immuneACCESS table, restricted to in-frame sequences. Some clones are absent from its copies; in checked studies, under half trace to an unresolved V gene, and the reason for the others is unknown. The table for this sample lists 55,000 to 70,000 clones; around 89% of them were counted only once. The ten largest clones capture more than 1.5% of the sample. Their recognized antigens are unknown. This specimen was PBMCs, taken from a glioma patient whose treatment included an IDH1 peptide vaccine. The receptors derive from a man in his forties with glioma.

The V gene is TRBV10-3, the J gene TRBJ2-1; 11 positions agree with TRBD1. There are 14 residues in the CDR3. Trimming at V came to 6 bases and at J to 8 bases, leaving 6 bases not matched to a gene. CDR1 and CDR2 (germline): ENHRY, SYGVKD. CDR3 amino acids: CAIRGDRGGDEQFF. The CDR3 DNA is TGTGCCATCAGAGGGGACAGGGGGGGTGATGAGCAGTTCTTC.

The chain employs TRBV27 and TRBJ1-1; TRBD1 agrees at 7 bases. V shed 6 bases and J 3 bases; nucleotides not matched to a gene: 4. CDR1 is MNHEY, CDR2 SMNVEV, per germline (reference sequence). The CDR3 loop spans 13 amino acids. The CDR3 reads CASRRDRDTEAFF. The CDR3 DNA reads as TGTGCCAGCAGAAGGGACAGAGACACTGAAGCTTTCTTT.

The gene calls are TRBV19 and TRBJ2-3, with 13 bases identical to TRBD2. The trim removed 4 bases at V and 2 bases at J, leaving 6 bases unmatched. Germline V gene data show CDR1 as LNHDA and CDR2 as SQIVND (reference sequence). The CDR3 totals 17 residues. CDR3 sequence (DNA): TGTGCCAGTAGTACCGGGACTAGCGGGGCTCCCACAGATACGCAGTATTTT. Translated: CASSTGTSGAPTDTQYF.

The gene calls are TRBV7-2 and TRBJ2-2, with D possibly TRBD1 on 5 matching bases. The CDR3 loop spans 14 amino acids. Deletions cut 4 bases from V and 1 base from J, with 7 bases between. Germline V gene lookup returns CDR1 SGHTA and CDR2 FQGNSA. The CDR3 loop reads CASSSTVNTGELFF. For the CDR3, the DNA is TGTGCCAGCAGCTCGACAGTGAACACCGGGGAGCTGTTTTTT.

This clone has a handful of counts. This chain uses TRBV28 with TRBJ2-3; 13 bases fit TRBD2. J was trimmed by 4 bases and V by 5 bases; bases with no gene match: 6. There are 16 residues in the CDR3. From germline, CDR1 is MDHEN and CDR2 SYDVKM. The CDR3 DNA reads as TGTGCCAGCAGTCACGGACTAGCGGGAGTTCCAGATACGCAGTATTTT. Translating it yields CASSHGLAGVPDTQYF. The full variable domain, its missing parts supplied by reference TRBV28 and TRBJ2-3, is DVKVTQSSRYLVKRTGEKVFLECVQDMDHENMFWYRQDPGLGLRLIYFSYDVKMKEKGDIPEGYSVSREKKERFSLILESASTNQTSMYLCASSHGLAGVPDTQYFGPGTRLTVL.

The chain has TRBV18 and TRBJ2-5; the D gene is possibly TRBD1 (5 bases). The J call may not be correct, given that the DNA end is closer to TRBJ2-7. This CDR3 has 14 residues. Per the germline V gene, CDR1 is KGHSH and CDR2 is LQKENI. CDR3 in amino acids: CASSQDSASYEQYF. The CDR3 nucleotides read TGTGCCAGCTCACAAGACAGTGCCTCCTACGAGCAGTACTTC.

V is TRBV5-1 and J is TRBJ2-4; D could derive from TRBD1 or TRBD2 (5 bases each). There are 14 residues in the CDR3. Trimming cost V 4 bases and J 4 bases, with 12 bases left between them. Germline lookup yields CDR1 SGHRS and CDR2 YFSETQ. For the CDR3, the DNA is TGCGCCAGCAGCCCGGGCAGGGAGAAAAACATTCAGTACTTC. Amino acid sequence: CASSPGREKNIQYF.

The chain carries TRBV27 and TRBJ2-1, with 8 nucleotides matching TRBD2. Per the germline V gene, CDR1 is MNHEY and CDR2 is SMNVEV (reference sequence). V dropped 3 bases and J dropped 2; count of bases not matched to a gene: 0. The CDR3 sequence is 14 residues long. CDR3 coding DNA: TGTGCCAGCAGTTTCGGGAGGGCCTACAATGAGCAGTTCTTC. Translating it yields CASSFGRAYNEQFF.

The V gene is TRBV5-6, the J gene TRBJ1-2, with a possible D match to TRBD1 (6 bases). The CDR3 runs 18 residues. Trimming cost V 0 bases and J 0 bases, with 18 bases left between them. Per germline, CDR1 SGHDT and CDR2 YYEEEE. The CDR3 DNA reads as TGTGCCAGCAGCTTGGTCTTCGTCCAGGGGATAGCTAACTATGGCTACACCTTC. It yields the protein CASSLVFVQGIANYGYTF.